This T cell receptor (beta chain) derives from a study of identifying expanded T cells in peripheral blood. This clone was recorded only once. The CDR3 runs 14 residues. Germline lookup yields CDR1 MNHEY and CDR2 SMNVEV (reference sequence). Trimming took off 3 bases at V and 0 bases at J, with 6 bases between the two ends. Generated by immunoSEQ multiplex PCR, the TCRdb table keeps only in-frame clones and is missing some. The top ten clones hold roughly 4% of a sample with tens of thousands of clones, roughly 88% of them seen once. No infections or other immune events were documented during collection.

The sequencing input was blood. The genes are TRBV27 and TRBJ1-3; D remains unclear. The clonotype was recovered from a person between 18 and 69 years old in good health. This CDR3 reads CASSFSRSGNTIYF. Written as DNA, the CDR3 is TGTGCCAGCAGTTTTTCTCGCTCTGGAAACACCATATATTTT.